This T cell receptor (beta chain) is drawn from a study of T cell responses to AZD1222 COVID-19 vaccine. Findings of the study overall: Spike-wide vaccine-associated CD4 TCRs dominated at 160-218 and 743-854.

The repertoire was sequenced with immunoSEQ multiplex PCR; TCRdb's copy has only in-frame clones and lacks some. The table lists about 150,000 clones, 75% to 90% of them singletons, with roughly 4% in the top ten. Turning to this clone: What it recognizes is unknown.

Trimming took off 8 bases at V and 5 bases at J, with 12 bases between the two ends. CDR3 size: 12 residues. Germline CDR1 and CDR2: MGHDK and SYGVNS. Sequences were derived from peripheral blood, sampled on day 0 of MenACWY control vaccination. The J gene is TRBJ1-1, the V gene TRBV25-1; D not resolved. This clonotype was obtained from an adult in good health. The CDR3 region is CASAGPNTEAFF. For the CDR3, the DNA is TGTGCCAGCGCCGGGCCGAATACTGAAGCTTTCTTT.